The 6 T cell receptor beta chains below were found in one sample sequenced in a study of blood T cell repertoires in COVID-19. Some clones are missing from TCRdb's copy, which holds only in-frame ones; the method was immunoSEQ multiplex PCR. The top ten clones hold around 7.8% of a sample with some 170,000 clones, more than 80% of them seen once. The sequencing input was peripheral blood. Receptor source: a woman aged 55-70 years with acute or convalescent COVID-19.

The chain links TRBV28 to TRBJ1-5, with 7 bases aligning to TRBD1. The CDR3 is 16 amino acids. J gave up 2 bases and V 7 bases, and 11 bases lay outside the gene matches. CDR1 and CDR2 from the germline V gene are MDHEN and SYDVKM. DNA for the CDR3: TGTGCCAGCAAGGATCCGGCCAGGGGGGGCAATCAGCCCCAGCATTTT. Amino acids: CASKDPARGGNQPQHF.

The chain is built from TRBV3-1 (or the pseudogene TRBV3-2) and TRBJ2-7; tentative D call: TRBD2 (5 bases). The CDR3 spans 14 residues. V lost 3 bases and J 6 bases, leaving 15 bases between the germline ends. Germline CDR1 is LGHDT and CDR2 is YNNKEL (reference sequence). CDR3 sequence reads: CASSHVGASGEQYF. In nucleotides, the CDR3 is TGTGCCAGCAGCCATGTGGGAGCCTCGGGCGAGCAGTACTTC.

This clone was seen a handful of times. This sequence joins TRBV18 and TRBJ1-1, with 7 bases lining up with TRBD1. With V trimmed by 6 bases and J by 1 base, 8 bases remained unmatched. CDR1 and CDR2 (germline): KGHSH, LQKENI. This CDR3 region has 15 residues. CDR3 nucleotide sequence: TGTGCCAGCTCGCCCTCGACAGGGTGGAACACTGAAGCTTTCTTT. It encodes CASSPSTGWNTEAFF.

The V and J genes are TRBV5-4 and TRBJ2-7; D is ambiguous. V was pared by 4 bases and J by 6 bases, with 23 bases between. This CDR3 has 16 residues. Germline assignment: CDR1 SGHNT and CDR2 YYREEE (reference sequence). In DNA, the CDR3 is TGTGCCAGCAGCCTTAGAGGCGACCACACGCCTCTCGAGCAGTACTTC. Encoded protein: CASSLRGDHTPLEQYF.

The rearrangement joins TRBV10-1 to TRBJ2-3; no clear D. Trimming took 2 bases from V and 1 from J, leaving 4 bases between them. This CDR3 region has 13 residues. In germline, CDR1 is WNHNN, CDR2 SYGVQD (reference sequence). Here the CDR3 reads CASSEQGTDTQYF. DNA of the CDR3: TGCGCCAGCAGTGAGCAGGGCACAGATACGCAGTATTTT.

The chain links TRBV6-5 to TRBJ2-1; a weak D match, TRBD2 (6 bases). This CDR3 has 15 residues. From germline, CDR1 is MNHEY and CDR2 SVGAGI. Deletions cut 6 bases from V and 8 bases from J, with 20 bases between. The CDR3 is CASSSDWRARHEQFF. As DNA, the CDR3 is TGTGCCAGCAGCTCGGACTGGAGGGCACGCCATGAGCAGTTCTTC.